This entry lists 27 T cell receptor beta chains sequenced from one sample in a study of technical replicates of blood from several donors (TCRdb year 2017). The receptor library was made with the immunoSEQ multiplex PCR assay. TCRdb limited this immuneACCESS table to in-frame rearrangements with V and J called. A share of clones is missing; checked studies link under half to unresolved V genes, and the rest is unexplained. The sample data list approximately 80,000 clones, and around 91% of these were observed just once. Jointly, the top ten make up 0.41% of the sample. Sequences were obtained from T cells isolated from PBMCs. Receptors originate from a human donor in good health.

This sequence joins TRBV4-1 and TRBJ2-7, with 11 nucleotides matching TRBD1. Germline V lookup: CDR1 MGHRA, CDR2 YSYEKL. Trimming cost V 2 bases and J 4 bases; bases outside gene matches: 7. CDR3 length: 16 amino acids. CDR3 in amino acids: CASSQIPGQGAYEQYF. The CDR3 region has the DNA TGCGCCAGCAGCCAAATTCCAGGACAGGGGGCTTACGAGCAGTACTTC.

The chain has TRBV11-2 and TRBJ1-2, with D hard to call. This CDR3 contains 15 residues. V was clipped by 1 base and J by 2 bases, with 11 bases between them. Germline CDR1 and CDR2: SGHAT and FQNNGV. The CDR3 DNA follows: TGTGCCAGCAGCTTAGCCTCCTCGGGGAACTATGGCTACACCTTC. Translation: CASSLASSGNYGYTF.

The CDR3 here is CASSLKTPTQGYSYEQYF. Written as DNA, the CDR3 is TGTGCCAGCAGCCTTAAAACCCCGACACAGGGTTATTCCTACGAGCAGTACTTC. The chain employs TRBV7-6 and TRBJ2-7; possible D gene TRBD1, 6 bases. Germline CDR1 SGHVS, CDR2 FNYEAQ. The CDR3 has 18 residues. V lost 5 bases and J lost 1, with 24 bases in between.

The DNA for the CDR3 is TGTGCCTGGAGTGTAGGAGGATCTGGAAACACCATATATTTT. It translates to CAWSVGGSGNTIYF. The rearrangement links TRBV30 to TRBJ1-3; D unresolved. CDR3 length equals 14 residues. Per germline, CDR1 GTSNPN and CDR2 SVGIG (reference sequence). V lost 0 bases, J lost 1 base, and 7 bases lay in between.

This clone was counted a single time. The chain combines TRBV5-1 with TRBJ2-7; the match to TRBD2 covers 8 bases. V lost 4 bases and J lost 0; bases outside the gene matches: 3. The CDR3 length is 14 residues. The germline CDR1 and CDR2 sequences are SGHRS and YFSETQ. The CDR3 sequence: CASSPAGASYEQYF. Written as DNA, the CDR3 is TGCGCCAGCAGCCCAGCGGGAGCCTCCTACGAGCAGTACTTC.

The chain links TRBV9 to TRBJ2-5; weak D call: TRBD2 (6 bases). CDR1 is SGDLS and CDR2 is YYNGEE in the germline V gene. The CDR3 sequence is 14 residues long. V was clipped by 4 bases and J by 4 bases, with 14 bases between them. CDR3 sequence reads: CASSPSGERETQYF. CDR3 DNA sequence: TGTGCCAGCAGCCCCTCGGGGGAGCGAGAGACCCAGTACTTC.

This chain uses TRBV4-1 with TRBJ2-7, with TRBD2 identical over 7 bases. The junction had 6 bases not matched to a gene; V was cut back by 1 base and J by 0 bases. Germline CDR1 and CDR2: MGHRA and YSYEKL. This CDR3 region has 16 residues. Here the CDR3 reads CASSQAEGGPSYEQYF. The CDR3 nucleotides read TGCGCCAGCAGCCAAGCTGAGGGAGGGCCCTCCTACGAGCAGTACTTC.

The V call is TRBV2, the J call TRBJ1-2; TRBD1 matches 8 bases. The CDR3 is 15 amino acids. Germline values: CDR1 SNHLY, CDR2 FYNNEI. The J segment lost 4 bases and the V segment lost 10 bases, leaving 14 bases of the junction unmatched. CDR3 region: CAIFPPGGGGYGYTF. The DNA for the CDR3 is TGTGCCATCTTCCCACCAGGGGGCGGGGGCTATGGCTACACCTTC.

The V and J genes are TRBV5-1 and TRBJ1-2; no definite D call. Trimming shortened V by 0 bases and J by 4 bases, and 7 bases separated the two germline ends. CDR3 length: 13 amino acids. Germline-derived CDR1 and CDR2 are SGHRS and YFSETQ. The CDR3, as DNA: TGCGCCAGCAGCTTGGATCCCGTCTATGGCTACACCTTC. It encodes CASSLDPVYGYTF.

The V gene is TRBV7-8, the J gene TRBJ1-1; weak D call: TRBD1 (6 bases). CDR1 and CDR2 from the germline V gene are SGHVS and FQNEAQ. Trimming took 2 bases from V and 6 from J, leaving 16 bases between them. There are 15 residues in the CDR3. The CDR3 sequence: CASSLTGTNLAEAFF. For the CDR3, the DNA is TGTGCCAGCAGCTTAACCGGGACAAATCTCGCTGAAGCTTTCTTT.

The CDR3, as DNA: TGTGCCAGCAGCACGGAAGCGGGACGCAAAGAGACCCAGTACTTC. Its translation is CASSTEAGRKETQYF. The chain uses TRBV5-4 and TRBJ2-5; TRBD2 matches 7 bases. CDR1 and CDR2 (germline): SGHNT, YYREEE (reference sequence). This CDR3 has 15 residues. V was pared by 4 bases and J by 3 bases, with 9 bases of the junction left unmatched.

The V call is TRBV7-3, the J call TRBJ2-1, with D perhaps TRBD2 (6 bases). From germline, CDR1 is SGHTA and CDR2 FQGTGA. The CDR3 has 14 amino acids. Trimming stripped 2 bases from V and 9 bases from J, with 14 bases between. The CDR3 coding sequence is TGTGCCAGCAGCTTAGGCGGGGTAATGGGTGAGCAGTTCTTC. Protein product: CASSLGGVMGEQFF.

This clone was detected once. In nucleotides, the CDR3 is TGTGCCAGAAGCCTCAGAGGGCAGCCCCAGCATTTT. Protein: CARSLRGQPQHF. The chain recombines TRBV5-3 with TRBJ1-5; the D is unclear. TRBV5-3 is placed among ORFs of uncertain function. This CDR3 contains 12 residues. V lost 4 bases and J 7 bases, leaving 9 bases between the germline ends.

The V call is TRBV14, the J call TRBJ2-5; 13 positions match TRBD2. V lost 4 bases and J lost 3; bases outside the gene matches: 5. From germline, CDR1 is SGHDN and CDR2 FVKESK. CDR3 length: 16 residues. The chain's CDR3 is CASSLRTSGREETQYF. The CDR3 DNA is TGTGCCAGCAGCCTTAGGACTAGCGGGAGAGAAGAGACCCAGTACTTC.

The chain couples TRBV5-6 to TRBJ1-4; possibly TRBD1 for D (6 bases). Germline lookup yields CDR1 SGHDT and CDR2 YYEEEE. The CDR3 contains 15 residues. V lost 4 bases and J 4 bases, leaving 14 bases between the germline ends. CDR3 residues: CASSVQGVFNEKLFF. CDR3 coding DNA: TGTGCCAGCAGCGTACAGGGCGTCTTTAATGAAAAACTGTTTTTT.

This clone was detected a few times. V gene TRBV30 combines with J gene TRBJ1-1, with D unresolved. V dropped 5 bases and J dropped 5 bases, with 12 bases sitting between them. The CDR3 contains 12 residues. Germline V gives CDR1 GTSNPN, CDR2 SVGIG (reference sequence). CDR3 sequence: CAWVHSGTEAFF. The CDR3 region has the DNA TGTGCCTGGGTACATTCGGGGACTGAAGCTTTCTTT.

This rearrangement joins TRBV30 to TRBJ2-1; 7 bases match TRBD2. Germline loops: CDR1 GTSNPN, CDR2 SVGIG (reference sequence). The CDR3 sequence is 17 residues long. The V segment lost 3 bases and the J segment 1 base; nucleotides outside the gene matches: 12. The CDR3 DNA reads TGTGCCTGGAGCGGCTGGTCTGCGGGAGTGTCCTACAATGAGCAGTTCTTC. As protein: CAWSGWSAGVSYNEQFF.

The chain has TRBV10-2 and TRBJ2-5, with 7 nucleotides matching TRBD2. The V gene's germline CDR1 is WSHSY and CDR2 SAAADI. The length of the CDR3 is 15 residues. V trimming: 5 bases; J trimming: 3 bases; junction bases outside the gene matches: 9. For the CDR3, the DNA is TGCGCCAGCAGTCAATTCCGCGGGAGAAAAGAGACCCAGTACTTC. Translation: CASSQFRGRKETQYF.

This clone was observed a single time. The rearrangement uses TRBV19 and TRBJ1-5; D is uncertain. Germline lookup yields CDR1 LNHDA and CDR2 SQIVND (reference sequence). V lost 4 bases, J lost 7 bases, and 17 bases lay in between. The CDR3 consists of 15 residues. The CDR3 nucleotides read TGTGCCAGTAGTACACTCGGAGATGCTTGGCAGCCCCAGCATTTT. Its protein product is CASSTLGDAWQPQHF.

The chain has TRBV6-1 and TRBJ2-4; D unclear. The CDR3 is made up of 12 amino acids. Germline CDR1 MNHNS, CDR2 SASEGT. V was cut by 3 bases and J by 7 bases, with 7 bases left in between. CDR3 nucleotide sequence: TGTGCCAGCAGTGAGATGGAGAACATTCAGTACTTC. Encoded protein: CASSEMENIQYF.

The chain couples TRBV5-6 to TRBJ1-2; D gene unclear. Per the germline V gene, CDR1 is SGHDT and CDR2 is YYEEEE. Trimming cost V 0 bases and J 4 bases, with 10 bases left between them. There are 14 residues in the CDR3. DNA for the CDR3: TGTGCCAGCAGCTTGGCTATGGTGATCTATGGCTACACCTTC. It yields the protein CASSLAMVIYGYTF.

The table lists this clone with a few counts. The genes are TRBV7-6 and TRBJ2-7, with 7 bases aligning to TRBD2. The trim removed 4 bases at V and 3 bases at J, leaving 6 bases unmatched. Germline V lookup: CDR1 SGHVS, CDR2 FNYEAQ. The length of the CDR3 is 14 residues. The CDR3 region is CASSSLAANYEQYF. DNA of the CDR3: TGTGCCAGCAGCTCCCTAGCGGCCAACTACGAGCAGTACTTC.

This rearrangement joins TRBV5-1 to TRBJ2-2, with 14 bases identical to TRBD2. Trimming cost V 5 bases and J 5 bases; bases outside gene matches: 8. The CDR3 runs 17 residues. CDR1 is SGHRS and CDR2 is YFSETQ in the germline V gene. CDR3 protein: CASSKPGLAGVTGELFF. The CDR3 nucleotides are TGCGCCAGCAGTAAACCGGGACTAGCGGGAGTTACCGGGGAGCTGTTTTTT.

The CDR3 nucleotides are TGTGCCAGCAGTTTATTCGGGGTAGGGGGAGAGACCCAGTACTTC. Amino acid sequence: CASSLFGVGGETQYF. This sequence joins TRBV28 and TRBJ2-5; TRBD1 is a possible D gene (6 bases). Germline V lookup: CDR1 MDHEN, CDR2 SYDVKM. Trimming pared 1 base from V and 4 bases from J, leaving 13 bases between. The CDR3 sequence is 15 residues long.

V is TRBV15 and J is TRBJ2-1; tentative D call: TRBD2 (5 bases). Trimming pared 0 bases from V and 5 bases from J, leaving 23 bases between. The CDR3 spans 19 residues. Germline-derived CDR1 and CDR2 are LNHNV and YYDKDF (reference sequence). Here the CDR3 reads CATSRDPPSLVASNNEQFF. CDR3 DNA: TGTGCCACCAGCAGAGATCCTCCCTCATTGGTAGCGAGTAACAATGAGCAGTTCTTC. The full variable domain, its missing parts supplied by reference TRBV15 and TRBJ2-1, is DAMVIQNPRYQVTQFGKPVTLSCSQTLNHNVMYWYQQKSSQAPKLLFHYYDKDFNNEADTPDNFQSRRPNTSFCFLDIRSPGLGDTAMYLCATSRDPPSLVASNNEQFFGPGTRLTVL.

The chain links TRBV9 to TRBJ2-1; 10 positions match TRBD2. The germline gives CDR1 SGDLS, CDR2 YYNGEE. Trimming took 0 bases from V and 4 from J; bases not matched to a gene: 4. This CDR3 is built from 16 residues. The CDR3 spells CASSVESSGSYNEQFF. Here the CDR3 DNA reads TGTGCCAGCAGCGTAGAATCTAGCGGGAGTTACAATGAGCAGTTCTTC.

This clone showed up just once. This chain joins TRBV2 and TRBJ2-5, with D perhaps TRBD2 (5 bases). V was trimmed by 10 bases and J by 5 bases, leaving 8 bases between them. The CDR3 has 10 residues. Germline V gene sequence: CDR1 SNHLY, CDR2 FYNNEI. The CDR3 loop is CATRGETQYF. DNA of the CDR3: TGTGCCACCCGCGGGGAGACCCAGTACTTC.